A single sample is the source of the 26 T cell receptor beta chains below, sequenced in a study of human T cells and chemical hapten exposure. Each CDR3 protein is one row after TCRdb ran MiXCR on the RACE reads. The sample lists 84,000 or so distinct CDR3 sequences; roughly a tenth were seen once. The time point denotes: patch test 2, 6 weeks after DPC sensitization. The treatment was: therapeutic diphenylcyclopropenone sensitization with weekly scalp DPC. This material consisted of whole blood, taken in connection with sensitization to the hapten diphenylcyclopropenone (DPC). The receptors were gathered from a woman aged 25 to 39 with alopecia areata. Some clones in this sample may be carry-over from other donors' samples.

Concerning this clonotype: A read error may be the cause here, since a much bigger clone is one base away. This chain links TRBV29-1 with TRBJ2-3; no firm D call. With 4 bases removed from V and 0 bases from J, the gap between germline ends came to 11 bases. The CDR3 totals 14 residues. In germline, CDR1 is SQVTM, CDR2 ANQGSEA. The CDR3 here is CSVAARHSTDTQYF. For the CDR3, the DNA is TGCAGCGTTGCAGCACGGCACAGCACAGATACGCAGTATTTT.

At least ten counts were recorded for this clonotype. The chain combines TRBV10-3 with TRBJ2-3, with D unresolved. Trimming pared 3 bases from V and 2 bases from J, leaving 6 bases between. The CDR3 sequence is 13 residues long. Per the germline V gene, CDR1 is ENHRY and CDR2 is SYGVKD. The CDR3 is CAISEQITDTQYF. The CDR3 DNA is TGTGCCATCAGTGAACAGATCACAGATACGCAGTATTTT.

Ten or more counts support this clonotype. The J gene is TRBJ1-5, the V gene TRBV5-6; a weak D match, TRBD1 (5 bases). The CDR3 totals 13 residues. V was shortened by 4 bases and J by 7 bases, with 12 bases between the two germline ends. From germline, CDR1 is SGHDT and CDR2 YYEEEE. CDR3 protein: CASSIGQGQPQHF. The CDR3 region has the DNA TGTGCCAGCAGCATCGGTCAGGGACAGCCCCAGCATTTT.

The chain joins TRBV20-1 to TRBJ1-2, with TRBD1 as a possible D gene (5 bases). V was shortened by 3 bases and J by 3 bases, with 8 bases between the two germline ends. Germline V gene sequence: CDR1 DFQATT, CDR2 SNEGSKA (reference sequence). This CDR3 contains 12 residues. The CDR3: CSARGPDYGYTF. CDR3 coding DNA: TGCAGTGCTAGGGGGCCCGACTATGGCTACACCTTC.

This clonotype has ten or more counts. The DNA of the CDR3 is TGCAGCGTTGGACAGGGCAGTGAAGCTTTCTTT. Amino acid sequence: CSVGQGSEAFF. The chain links TRBV29-1 to TRBJ1-1; 7 bases align to TRBD1. Looked up from germline, CDR1 is SQVTM and CDR2 is ANQGSEA. The CDR3 runs 11 residues. The V segment lost 4 bases and the J segment 7 bases; nucleotides outside the gene matches: 3.

This sequence joins TRBV7-9 and TRBJ2-7; possible D gene TRBD2, 5 bases. This CDR3 contains 13 residues. Trimming took 0 bases from V and 6 from J, leaving 9 bases between them. CDR1 is SEHNR, CDR2 FQNEAQ, per germline (reference sequence). CDR3 nucleotides: TGTGCCAGCAGCTTAGCGGGTCGGGGCGAGCAGTACTTC. This codes for CASSLAGRGEQYF. Looking up the rest from reference TRBV7-9 and TRBJ2-7 gives the full variable domain: DTGVSQNPRHKITKRGQNVTFRCDPISEHNRLYWYRQTLGQGPEFLTYFQNEAQLEKSRLLSDRFSAERPKGSFSTLEIQRTEQGDSAMYLCASSLAGRGEQYFGPGTRLTVT.

In its sample, this clonotype was seen many times. The chain is built from TRBV10-3 and TRBJ2-3, with 13 bases lining up with TRBD2. This CDR3 region has 16 residues. V lost 3 bases and J lost 6; bases outside the gene matches: 6. CDR1 is ENHRY and CDR2 is SYGVKD in the germline V gene. This chain's CDR3 is CAISDTGTSGTDTQYF. The CDR3, as DNA: TGTGCCATCAGTGATACCGGGACTAGCGGGACCGATACGCAGTATTTT.

This clonotype was observed a handful of times. J is TRBJ1-2 and V is TRBV12-3 or TRBV12-4; D is possibly TRBD1 (5 bases). This CDR3 is built from 12 residues. V gave up 7 bases and J gave up 6 bases, with 12 bases separating them. The CDR3 nucleotides read TGTGCCAGCACCCTGGGGGGGAATGGCTACACCTTC. Translating it yields CASTLGGNGYTF.

This clonotype was counted many times. The chain is built from TRBV5-1 and TRBJ2-3, with TRBD1 matching over 10 bases. V lost 0 bases and J lost 2; bases outside the gene matches: 6. CDR3 length: 17 residues. Germline V gene sequence: CDR1 SGHRS, CDR2 YFSETQ. CDR3 residues: CASSLGTGGSNTDTQYF. In DNA form, the CDR3 reads TGCGCCAGCAGCTTGGGGACAGGGGGATCCAACACAGATACGCAGTATTTT.

At least ten counts were recorded for this clonotype. The rearrangement joins TRBV12-3 or TRBV12-4 to TRBJ1-1, with 8 positions matching TRBD1. This CDR3 is built from 14 residues. The ends lost 3 bases at V and 4 bases at J; junction bases unmatched: 4. The CDR3 region is CASSFRGTGTEAFF. CDR3 sequence (DNA): TGTGCCAGCAGTTTCCGGGGGACAGGCACTGAAGCTTTCTTT.

The chain uses TRBV15 and TRBJ1-1; no firm D call. Germline lookup yields CDR1 LNHNV and CDR2 YYDKDF (reference sequence). V lost 0 bases to trimming and J lost 3 bases, with 8 bases between them. The CDR3 consists of 14 residues. The CDR3 is CATSRDLGDTEAFF. The DNA of the CDR3 is TGTGCCACCAGCAGAGATCTGGGAGACACTGAAGCTTTCTTT. The whole variable domain, remainder taken from reference TRBV15 and TRBJ1-1, is DAMVIQNPRYQVTQFGKPVTLSCSQTLNHNVMYWYQQKSSQAPKLLFHYYDKDFNNEADTPDNFQSRRPNTSFCFLDIRSPGLGDTAMYLCATSRDLGDTEAFFGQGTRLTVV.

This clonotype came up a few times. The V call is TRBV5-1, the J call TRBJ2-1; either TRBD1 or TRBD2 may supply D (5 bases each). V lost 4 bases, J lost 0 bases, and 14 bases lay in between. CDR1 SGHRS and CDR2 YFSETQ come from the germline V gene. This CDR3 has 16 amino acids. The CDR3 coding sequence is TGCGCCAGCAGCCCGGGGACGGCGAGCTCCTACAATGAGCAGTTCTTC. Its translation: CASSPGTASSYNEQFF. The full variable domain, with the rest looked up from reference TRBV5-1 and TRBJ2-1, is KAGVTQTPRYLIKTRGQQVTLSCSPISGHRSVSWYQQTPGQGLQFLFEYFSETQRNKGNFPGRFSGRQFSNSRSEMNVSTLELGDSALYLCASSPGTASSYNEQFFGPGTRLTVL.

V gene TRBV9 combines with J gene TRBJ2-1, with D tentatively TRBD1 or TRBD2 (5 bases each). V was trimmed by 2 bases and J by 6 bases, leaving 9 bases between them. CDR1 and CDR2 (germline): SGDLS, YYNGEE. The CDR3 spans 13 residues. The CDR3 DNA reads TGTGCCAGCAGCGTGGGGGTGAGCAATGAGCAGTTCTTC. Translating it yields CASSVGVSNEQFF.

This clonotype was counted between two and nine times. V and J are TRBV28 and TRBJ1-2; D is unclear. V was pared by 5 bases and J by 5 bases, with 30 bases between. The CDR3 has 19 residues. Germline V gene data show CDR1 as MDHEN and CDR2 as SYDVKM. In DNA form, the CDR3 reads TGTGCCAGCAGTCATAAGTCCCACAGTTTCCACCGCACCTGGTATGGCTACACCTTC. Amino acid sequence: CASSHKSHSFHRTWYGYTF.

This clonotype was counted a few times. The chain links TRBV3-1 to TRBJ2-3; weak D call: TRBD2 (7 bases). Trimming took 2 bases from V and 6 from J, leaving 18 bases between them. There are 16 residues in the CDR3. CDR1 and CDR2 from the germline V gene are LGHDT and YNNKEL (reference sequence). The CDR3 DNA is TGTGCCAGCAGCCAACTAACTAGCGCGGGGGCGGATACGCAGTATTTT. Translated: CASSQLTSAGADTQYF.

Ten or more counts support this clonotype. The genes are TRBV7-2 and TRBJ2-3, with D possibly being TRBD2 (7 bases). V gave up 11 bases and J gave up 1 base, with 13 bases separating them. The CDR3 is 13 amino acids. Germline V gene lookup returns CDR1 SGHTA and CDR2 FQGNSA. CDR3 protein: CAGRGGGTDTQYF. The CDR3 DNA reads as TGTGCCGGTAGAGGGGGGGGCACAGATACGCAGTATTTT. The whole variable domain, remainder taken from reference TRBV7-2 and TRBJ2-3, is GAGVSQSPSNKVTEKGKDVELRCDPISGHTALYWYRQSLGQGLEFLIYFQGNSAPDKSGLPSDRFSAERTGGSVSTLTIQRTQQEDSAVYLCAGRGGGTDTQYFGPGTRLTVL.

Many counts were recorded for this clonotype. The genes are TRBV7-2 and TRBJ1-3; the D is unclear. This CDR3 has 14 residues. Trimming cost V 3 bases and J 4 bases, with 10 bases left between them. Germline CDR1 SGHTA, CDR2 FQGNSA. As DNA, the CDR3 is TGTGCCAGCAGCTTTAGGACCGAGGGAAACACCATATATTTT. Protein sequence: CASSFRTEGNTIYF.

The sample holds a few counts of this clonotype. The rearrangement uses TRBV29-1 and TRBJ1-1, with D perhaps TRBD1 (6 bases). Trimming took off 5 bases at V and 5 bases at J, with 15 bases between the two ends. CDR3 size: 13 residues. Germline CDR1 reads SQVTM; CDR2 reads ANQGSEA. The CDR3 reads CSVRRGLNTEAFF. The CDR3 nucleotides read TGCAGCGTTCGTCGGGGGCTCAATACTGAAGCTTTCTTT. The full variable domain, in which reference TRBV29-1 and TRBJ1-1 provide the parts outside the CDR3, is SAVISQKPSRDICQRGTSLTIQCQVDSQVTMMFWYRQQPGQSLTLIATANQGSEATYESGFVIDKFPISRPNLTFSTLTVSNMSPEDSSIYLCSVRRGLNTEAFFGQGTRLTVV.

Many counts were recorded for this clonotype. V and J are TRBV7-2 and TRBJ2-3; the D gene is possibly TRBD2 (6 bases). The CDR3 has 14 residues. Trimming pared 6 bases from V and 6 bases from J, leaving 16 bases between. CDR1 and CDR2 (germline): SGHTA, FQGNSA. CDR3 DNA: TGTGCCAGCAGGTCCCTCACTAGCTTCGATACGCAGTATTTT. The encoded protein is CASRSLTSFDTQYF. The variable domain in full, completed from reference TRBV7-2 and TRBJ2-3, reads GAGVSQSPSNKVTEKGKDVELRCDPISGHTALYWYRQSLGQGLEFLIYFQGNSAPDKSGLPSDRFSAERTGGSVSTLTIQRTQQEDSAVYLCASRSLTSFDTQYFGPGTRLTVL.

The rearrangement uses TRBV5-1 and TRBJ2-3, with D perhaps matching TRBD2 (5 bases). V lost 4 bases and J 4 bases, leaving 16 bases between the germline ends. CDR3 length equals 15 residues. Germline CDR1 reads SGHRS; CDR2 reads YFSETQ. CDR3 sequence reads: CASSMGGFGSDTQYF. CDR3 DNA: TGCGCCAGCAGCATGGGCGGGTTCGGGTCAGATACGCAGTATTTT.

This clonotype was picked up many times. The genes are TRBV14 and TRBJ2-5; 10 bases match TRBD2. Trimming cost V 4 bases and J 4 bases; bases outside gene matches: 9. CDR3 length equals 16 residues. Germline lookup yields CDR1 SGHDN and CDR2 FVKESK. CDR3 nucleotide sequence: TGTGCCAGCAGCCGAAGACAAGCGGGGGGGCCAGAGACCCAGTACTTC. It encodes CASSRRQAGGPETQYF.

This clonotype was detected only a few times. The genes are TRBV6-5 and TRBJ1-6, with 8 positions matching TRBD1. This CDR3 has 15 amino acids. The junction had 4 bases not matched to a gene; V was cut back by 5 bases and J by 4 bases. Looked up from germline, CDR1 is MNHEY and CDR2 is SVGAGI. The CDR3 DNA follows: TGTGCCAGCAGTCCGGACAGGGATTATAATTCACCCCTCCACTTT. It yields the protein CASSPDRDYNSPLHF.

This clonotype has a handful of counts. The chain links TRBV5-1 to TRBJ2-7; D is uncertain. V gave up 0 bases and J gave up 0 bases, with 10 bases separating them. Looked up from germline, CDR1 is SGHRS and CDR2 is YFSETQ. The CDR3 is 15 amino acids. For the CDR3, the DNA is TGCGCCAGCAGCTTGGGTATCGAAGTCTCCTACGAGCAGTACTTC. Its translation: CASSLGIEVSYEQYF.

This clonotype was observed many times. The chain has TRBV12-3 or TRBV12-4 and TRBJ1-2; no clear D gene. V was shortened by 6 bases and J by 4 bases, with 9 bases between the two germline ends. The CDR3 is 12 amino acids. The CDR3 here is CASSPRGYGYTF. In DNA form, the CDR3 reads TGTGCCAGCAGCCCCCGGGGCTATGGCTACACCTTC.

The CDR3 reads CASSFVGTGDGYNEQFF. CDR3 DNA: TGTGCCAGCAGCTTCGTCGGGACAGGGGACGGATACAATGAGCAGTTCTTC. The chain recombines TRBV7-6 with TRBJ2-1, with TRBD1 matching 10 bases. V shed 3 bases and J 4 bases; nucleotides not matched to a gene: 9. The CDR3 length is 17 residues. Germline values: CDR1 SGHVS, CDR2 FNYEAQ.

The rearrangement links TRBV4-3 to TRBJ1-6, with 9 nucleotides matching TRBD1. V trimming: 1 base; J trimming: 7 bases; junction bases outside the gene matches: 2. The germline V gene encodes CDR1 LGHNA and CDR2 YSLEER. The CDR3 covers 15 residues. In DNA form, the CDR3 reads TGCGCCAGCAGCCAAGTGACAGGGGGAAATTCACCCCTCCACTTT. The encoded protein is CASSQVTGGNSPLHF.